These 9 T cell receptor beta chains were all obtained from the same sample, sequenced in a study of neoadjuvant nivolumab and ipilimumab in lung cancer. Clones were read by immunoSEQ multiplex PCR, and TCRdb kept only the in-frame ones, dropping some. This sample has some 25,000 clones, with roughly four fifths found just once. The specimen comprised tumor tissue, sampled after neoadjuvant nivolumab, alone or with ipilimumab, at or shortly before surgery. Every receptor here comes from an adult with non-small cell lung cancer.

In its sample, this clone was seen a few times. The rearrangement uses TRBV25-1 and TRBJ2-3; 7 nucleotides line up with TRBD2. With V trimmed by 10 bases and J by 4 bases, 11 bases remained unmatched. Germline V gives CDR1 MGHDK, CDR2 SYGVNS. The CDR3 loop spans 14 amino acids. In DNA form, the CDR3 reads TGTGCCACCAAGGAGGCGGGAGCTGCAGATACGCAGTATTTT. This encodes CATKEAGAADTQYF.

The J gene is TRBJ2-6, the V gene TRBV5-6; TRBD1 might be the D (5 bases). CDR3 size: 17 residues. The germline V gene has CDR1 SGHDT and CDR2 YYEEEE. V was trimmed by 0 bases and J by 2 bases, leaving 12 bases between them. CDR3 bases: TGTGCCAGCAGCTTGGTAGGCAGGGCAGCTGGGGCCAACGTCCTGACTTTC. This gives the protein CASSLVGRAAGANVLTF.

V gene TRBV6-5 combines with J gene TRBJ2-1; perhaps TRBD1 as D (7 bases). V was clipped by 2 bases and J by 2 bases, with 10 bases between them. Germline V lookup: CDR1 MNHEY, CDR2 SVGAGI. The CDR3 runs to 15 residues. The DNA for the CDR3 is TGTGCCAGCAGTTACGCAGGGGGGACCTACAATGAGCAGTTCTTC. As protein: CASSYAGGTYNEQFF.

This chain connects TRBV5-4 to TRBJ2-7; D perhaps matches TRBD2 (6 bases). The CDR3 contains 14 residues. Trimming took 3 bases from V and 7 from J, leaving 17 bases between them. Germline V lookup: CDR1 SGHNT, CDR2 YYREEE (reference sequence). CDR3 sequence reads: CASSSGLPIREQYF. The CDR3, as DNA: TGTGCCAGCAGCTCGGGACTCCCAATCCGGGAGCAGTACTTC.

The genes are TRBV2 and TRBJ1-2, with TRBD1 matching 9 bases. Germline V gene sequence: CDR1 SNHLY, CDR2 FYNNEI. With V trimmed by 10 bases and J by 6 bases, 12 bases remained unmatched. The CDR3 covers 14 residues. The CDR3 here is CATPGQGKENGYTF. CDR3 DNA: TGTGCCACCCCGGGACAGGGAAAGGAGAATGGCTACACCTTC.

The chain joins TRBV5-3 to TRBJ2-7; D is ambiguous. TRBV5-3 is an open reading frame whose function is uncertain. V was clipped by 0 bases and J by 0 bases, with 4 bases between them. The CDR3 spans 13 residues. The CDR3: CARSLGFSYEQYF. The CDR3 DNA reads TGTGCCAGAAGCTTGGGTTTCTCCTACGAGCAGTACTTC.

V and J are TRBV18 and TRBJ2-7; D may be TRBD1 (6 bases). Germline assignment: CDR1 KGHSH and CDR2 LQKENI. The CDR3 is 15 amino acids. Trimming stripped 1 base from V and 5 bases from J, with 15 bases between. The CDR3 sequence: CASSPQSRTAHEQYF. CDR3 bases: TGTGCCAGCTCACCACAATCCCGGACAGCCCACGAGCAGTACTTC.

The chain is built from TRBV5-5 and TRBJ1-1; no clear D. Trimming took off 7 bases at V and 2 bases at J, with 18 bases between the two ends. Germline V gives CDR1 SGHKS, CDR2 YYEKEE (reference sequence). The CDR3 is 15 amino acids. The CDR3, as DNA: TGTGCCAGCGGGGTCCAGGCGGGGTTAAACACTGAAGCTTTCTTT. The encoded protein is CASGVQAGLNTEAFF.

V gene TRBV7-9 combines with J gene TRBJ1-2; 8 positions match TRBD1. The CDR3 is 15 residues long. Trimming took 5 bases from V and 6 from J; bases not matched to a gene: 11. CDR1 and CDR2 (germline): SEHNR, FQNEAQ (reference sequence). DNA of the CDR3: TGTGCCAGCAGCGGCGCGGACAGGGTCGGTAATGGCTACACCTTC. It translates to CASSGADRVGNGYTF. Full variable domain (rest looked up from reference TRBV7-9 and TRBJ1-2): DTGVSQNPRHKITKRGQNVTFRCDPISEHNRLYWYRQTLGQGPEFLTYFQNEAQLEKSRLLSDRFSAERPKGSFSTLEIQRTEQGDSAMYLCASSGADRVGNGYTFGSGTRLTVV.